Described below is a single TCR beta chain sequence and its context. The V gene's germline CDR1 is SEHNR and CDR2 FQNEAQ (reference sequence). V lost 5 bases, J lost 10 bases, and 12 bases lay in between. The length of the CDR3 is 12 residues. The sample originates from a study of T cell changes during pregnancy in multiple sclerosis. Produced via immunoSEQ multiplex PCR; TCRdb's table is partial and in-frame only. The repertoire holds 89,000 or so clones, with about 91% as singletons. The sequencing used PBMCs, collected in the first trimester of pregnancy. The chain employs TRBV7-9 and TRBJ2-1; D uncertain. This receptor was obtained from a female donor in good health, serving as a control in a pregnancy study. Some clones in this sample may be carry-over from other donors' samples. This chain's CDR3 is CASSHKWREQFF. The CDR3 nucleotides are TGTGCCAGCAGCCATAAGTGGAGAGAGCAGTTCTTC.